The 32 T cell receptor beta chains presented below share a single source sample, sequenced in a study of T cells in Graves' hyperthyroidism and ophthalmopathy. It was RNA transcripts that yielded the amplified TCR beta CDR3 regions. In the first-round RT-PCR of the TCR CDR3, the HTBI primer set was used. Using its own MiXCR run on the multiplex PCR reads, TCRdb lists one record per CDR3 protein. The sample records 500,000 to 600,000 distinct CDR3 sequences, around 43% being singletons. Sequenced sample: peripheral blood or thyroid tissue (not recorded which). All receptors come from an adult woman with Graves' disease, either hyperthyroidism or ophthalmopathy (not recorded which).

This clonotype has just one count. CDR3 sequence (DNA): TGTGCCAGCAGCTTAGAATTCCGGACTCAACAAGAGACCCAGTACTTC. Protein sequence: CASSLEFRTQQETQYF. This chain uses TRBV7-2 with TRBJ2-5, with D perhaps matching TRBD2 (5 bases). CDR3 length equals 16 residues. Germline lookup yields CDR1 SGHTA and CDR2 FQGNSA. The germline V and J ends were trimmed by 1 base and 2 bases, with 14 bases remaining between them.

The genes are TRBV4-3 and TRBJ2-2; perhaps TRBD1 as D (6 bases). This CDR3 spans 15 amino acids. Trimming removed 0 bases at V and 4 bases at J, with 9 bases between. Germline assignment: CDR1 LGHNA and CDR2 YSLEER. CDR3 protein: CASSQDRGATGELFF. In nucleotides, the CDR3 is TGCGCCAGCAGCCAAGACAGGGGAGCCACCGGGGAGCTGTTTTTT.

This clonotype was seen at least ten times. V is TRBV9 and J is TRBJ2-5; D possibly matches TRBD1 or TRBD2 (5 bases each). This CDR3 is 17 amino acids long. Trimming pared 4 bases from V and 2 bases from J, leaving 21 bases between. Looked up from germline, CDR1 is SGDLS and CDR2 is YYNGEE. This CDR3 is CASSQYEWGSRQETQYF. DNA of the CDR3: TGTGCCAGCAGCCAGTACGAATGGGGGAGTAGGCAAGAGACCCAGTACTTC.

This clonotype was detected ten times or more. The chain links TRBV25-1 to TRBJ2-3, with D perhaps matching TRBD1 (5 bases). The CDR3 runs 16 residues. Germline V gene data show CDR1 as MGHDK and CDR2 as SYGVNS. V lost 3 bases and J 2 bases, leaving 15 bases between the germline ends. The CDR3, as DNA: TGTGCCAGCAGTGAGGTTTACTCAGGGATCACAGATACGCAGTATTTT. This gives the protein CASSEVYSGITDTQYF.

V gene TRBV2 combines with J gene TRBJ1-5; tentative D call: TRBD1 (6 bases). V was cut by 6 bases and J by 7 bases, with 22 bases left in between. CDR1 SNHLY and CDR2 FYNNEI come from the germline V gene. CDR3 size: 16 residues. The CDR3 nucleotides read TGTGCCAGCAGGAAGGACAAAGGGGGAAGTCGCCAGCCCCAGCATTTT. Translated: CASRKDKGGSRQPQHF.

This clonotype has ten or more counts. This chain joins TRBV5-6 and TRBJ2-7; 7 bases line up with TRBD1. Unmatched junction bases numbered 10, after V lost 3 bases and J lost 4 bases. This CDR3 comprises 15 residues. Germline V gene data show CDR1 as SGHDT and CDR2 as YYEEEE. CDR3 protein: CASSWLVTGSYEQYF. The CDR3 DNA sequence: TGTGCCAGCAGCTGGCTGGTGACAGGGTCTTACGAGCAGTACTTC.

V is TRBV30 and J is TRBJ2-5, with TRBD2 as a possible D gene (5 bases). The CDR3 is made up of 15 amino acids. V was clipped by 0 bases and J by 4 bases, with 15 bases between them. Germline V gene lookup returns CDR1 GTSNPN and CDR2 SVGIG (reference sequence). The CDR3 here is CAWSVRGRLLETQYF. The CDR3 DNA is TGTGCCTGGAGTGTACGCGGCAGACTATTAGAGACCCAGTACTTC. Combining the CDR3 with reference TRBV30 and TRBJ2-5 gives the whole variable domain SQTIHQWPATLVQPVGSPLSLECTVEGTSNPNLYWYRQAAGRGLQLLFYSVGIGQISSEVPQNLSASRPQDRQFILSSKKLLLSDSGFYLCAWSVRGRLLETQYFGPGTRLLVL.

The chain has TRBV18 and TRBJ1-5, with 8 bases aligning to TRBD1. This CDR3 region has 14 residues. The V gene's germline CDR1 is KGHSH and CDR2 LQKENI. J lost 6 bases, V lost 4 bases, and 5 bases had no gene match. This CDR3 reads CASSRQGKGQPQHF. The CDR3, as DNA: TGTGCCAGCTCACGACAGGGGAAAGGTCAGCCCCAGCATTTT.

CDR3 bases: TGTGCCATCAGCCCGACGGGCAGGGGACTTGGAACTAATGAAAAACTGTTTTTT. The encoded protein is CAISPTGRGLGTNEKLFF. The V call is TRBV10-3, the J call TRBJ1-4; a weak D match, TRBD1 (6 bases). CDR1 is ENHRY, CDR2 SYGVKD, per germline. The CDR3 length is 18 residues. The germline V and J ends were trimmed by 6 bases and 1 base, with 21 bases remaining between them.

This clonotype was recorded many times. The chain employs TRBV7-6 and TRBJ1-5; 8 nucleotides match TRBD1. The CDR3 runs to 14 residues. Germline values: CDR1 SGHVS, CDR2 FNYEAQ. Unmatched junction bases numbered 6, after V lost 5 bases and J lost 6 bases. Here the CDR3 reads CASSLGQGLQPQHF. The CDR3 nucleotides read TGTGCCAGCAGCCTCGGACAGGGCCTTCAGCCCCAGCATTTT.

This clonotype has just a few counts. The chain is built from TRBV20-1 and TRBJ2-7; TRBD2 might be the D (6 bases). Near its end, the DNA agrees better with TRBJ2-5, so the J call may be wrong. The CDR3 contains 13 residues. Germline V gives CDR1 DFQATT, CDR2 SNEGSKA (reference sequence). The CDR3 DNA sequence: TGCAGTGCTAGTACTAGCCCCACAGAGACCCAGTACTTC. Protein: CSASTSPTETQYF.

This clonotype was observed many times. The chain links TRBV2 to TRBJ2-5; TRBD2 agrees at 8 bases. CDR3 length: 16 residues. V lost 7 bases to trimming and J lost 4 bases; unmatched junction nucleotides: 14. The germline V gene encodes CDR1 SNHLY and CDR2 FYNNEI. The CDR3 region is CASIGGSSGSAETQYF. The CDR3 nucleotides read TGTGCCAGCATCGGGGGTAGCAGCGGGAGTGCAGAGACCCAGTACTTC.

The chain has TRBV2 and TRBJ2-2; 11 nucleotides match TRBD1. Per germline, CDR1 SNHLY and CDR2 FYNNEI. The J segment lost 7 bases and the V segment lost 6 bases, leaving 13 bases of the junction unmatched. This CDR3 region has 17 residues. The CDR3 region is CASSGPDRGLQGGELFF. CDR3 bases: TGTGCCAGCAGCGGGCCGGACAGGGGGCTTCAGGGCGGGGAGCTGTTTTTT.

In its sample, this clonotype was seen many times. This rearrangement joins TRBV7-9 to TRBJ1-1; tentatively, D is TRBD1 (5 bases). The CDR3 consists of 15 residues. CDR1 is SEHNR, CDR2 FQNEAQ, per germline (reference sequence). The V end lost 5 bases, the J end lost 4 bases, and 17 bases lay between the germline ends. CDR3 sequence reads: CASSLQGTEVTEAFF. The CDR3 bases are TGTGCCAGCAGCCTGCAGGGTACTGAAGTCACTGAAGCTTTCTTT.

The chain recombines TRBV10-3 with TRBJ1-1, with D unresolved. Germline V gene sequence: CDR1 ENHRY, CDR2 SYGVKD. V lost 10 bases and J 5 bases, leaving 14 bases between the germline ends. The CDR3 runs 12 residues. CDR3 bases: TGTGCCAGCAACCCTCCGGGGACTGAAGCTTTCTTT. Translating it yields CASNPPGTEAFF.

The chain couples TRBV29-1 to TRBJ1-1; TRBD1 is a possible D gene (5 bases). Per germline, CDR1 SQVTM and CDR2 ANQGSEA. V was shortened by 7 bases and J by 5 bases, with 14 bases between the two germline ends. CDR3 length equals 12 residues. CDR3: CSAEWGRTEAFF. The CDR3 DNA reads as TGCAGCGCGGAGTGGGGGAGGACTGAAGCTTTCTTT.

About this clonotype: This may be a read error: a much more frequent sequence differs by one nucleotide. The chain carries TRBV20-1 and TRBJ1-5; perhaps TRBD1 as D (5 bases). The CDR3 runs 16 residues. V was clipped by 3 bases and J by 2 bases, with 17 bases between them. Germline loops: CDR1 DFQATT, CDR2 SNEGSKA (reference sequence). DNA of the CDR3: TGCAGTGCTAGTTGGACCCAGCGGGGGGGCAATCAGCCCCAGCATTTT. Amino acid sequence: CSASWTQRGGNQPQHF.

This clonotype showed up many times. One end of the junction varies from germline; a read error may be responsible. The rearrangement uses TRBV5-4 and TRBJ1-2; possibly TRBD1 for D (5 bases). Germline-derived CDR1 and CDR2 are SGHNT and YYREEE (reference sequence). This CDR3 is built from 14 residues. In DNA form, the CDR3 reads TGTGCCAGCAGCTTGGGGCAGGGAAACTCTGGCTACACCTTC. Translation: CASSLGQGNSGYTF.

Of note for this clonotype: The junction does not match germline at one end; this may be a read error. The J gene is TRBJ1-2, the V gene TRBV2, with D maybe TRBD1 (6 bases). CDR1 and CDR2 from the germline V gene are SNHLY and FYNNEI. The CDR3 has 13 amino acids. The CDR3 bases are TGTGCCAGCAGTACGCTAAACAGGGATGGCCACACCTTC. Translated: CASSTLNRDGHTF.

This chain links TRBV9 with TRBJ2-1; D is unresolved. V lost 6 bases to trimming and J lost 0 bases, with 4 bases between them. Germline V lookup: CDR1 SGDLS, CDR2 YYNGEE. The CDR3 length is 12 residues. For the CDR3, the DNA is TGTGCCAGCACACGCTCCTACAATGAGCAGTTCTTC. It is translated as CASTRSYNEQFF.

The CDR3 DNA reads as TGTGCCAGCAGCTTAGTTGGAGGGGCGGGCTATGGCTACACCTTC. Residues: CASSLVGGAGYGYTF. The V and J genes are TRBV7-6 and TRBJ1-2; TRBD1 might be the D (5 bases). This CDR3 has 15 residues. Germline lookup yields CDR1 SGHVS and CDR2 FNYEAQ. Trimming took off 1 base at V and 4 bases at J, with 13 bases between the two ends.

This clonotype has more than one count but fewer than ten. The chain couples TRBV7-9 to TRBJ1-1, with D possibly TRBD1 on 5 matching bases. Germline V gives CDR1 SEHNR, CDR2 FQNEAQ (reference sequence). The V and J ends lost 5 bases and 11 bases respectively, with 18 bases between them. CDR3 length: 13 residues. CDR3 DNA: TGTGCCAGCAGCCCCCAGGGAGTTGGGATGGCTTTCTTT. Translated: CASSPQGVGMAFF.

This clonotype was counted between two and nine times. The genes are TRBV7-8 and TRBJ2-7; no clear D. Germline values: CDR1 SGHVS, CDR2 FQNEAQ. The V end lost 4 bases, the J end lost 6 bases, and 13 bases lay between the germline ends. This CDR3 spans 13 amino acids. CDR3 region: CASSSRPVLEQYF. The CDR3 DNA follows: TGTGCCAGCAGCTCCCGACCAGTACTCGAGCAGTACTTC.

This rearrangement joins TRBV12-5 to TRBJ1-2, with D hard to call. Looked up from germline, CDR1 is LGHNT and CDR2 is FRNRAP. This CDR3 has 14 residues. The CDR3 coding sequence is TGTGCCAGCAGCCAGGCAGCCCCCCGGAGCGGCTACACCTTC. Its protein is CASSQAAPRSGYTF. The complete variable domain, with remaining parts taken from reference TRBV12-5 and TRBJ1-2, reads DARVTQTPRHKVTEMGQEVTMRCQPILGHNTVFWYRQTMMQGLELLAYFRNRAPLDDSGMPKDRFSAEMPDATLATLKIQPSEPRDSAVYFCASSQAAPRSGYTFGSGTRLTVV.

This clonotype has only a few counts. V usage is TRBV6-1 and J usage is TRBJ1-4, with D maybe TRBD1 (6 bases). The CDR3 has 14 amino acids. From germline, CDR1 is MNHNS and CDR2 SASEGT. V was cut by 8 bases and J by 7 bases, with 17 bases left in between. The DNA for the CDR3 is TGTGCCAGCGGGACACAGGGTTGGGGTGAAAAACTGTTTTTT. Translated: CASGTQGWGEKLFF.

The sample holds many counts of this clonotype. The gene calls are TRBV15 and TRBJ1-1; 8 bases agree with TRBD1. Trimming took 1 base from V and 2 from J; bases not matched to a gene: 3. The CDR3 sequence is 15 residues long. The germline gives CDR1 LNHNV, CDR2 YYDKDF (reference sequence). The CDR3 DNA sequence: TGTGCCACCAGCAGAGCGGACAGGGCTAACACTGAAGCTTTCTTT. The encoded protein is CATSRADRANTEAFF.

The rearrangement uses TRBV7-2 and TRBJ1-1; no clear D gene. Germline CDR1 is SGHTA and CDR2 is FQGNSA. V gave up 5 bases and J gave up 1 base, with 14 bases separating them. The CDR3 covers 15 residues. In DNA, the CDR3 is TGTGCCAGCAGCACCACCGGACTGAGGAACACTGAAGCTTTCTTT. Translated: CASSTTGLRNTEAFF.

This clonotype was found once. This chain joins TRBV2 and TRBJ2-7; possibly TRBD1 for D (6 bases). The V end was cut by 7 bases, the J end by 2 bases, with 18 bases between. The CDR3 is 15 amino acids. The germline gives CDR1 SNHLY, CDR2 FYNNEI. The CDR3, as DNA: TGTGCCAGCAAAGTCGGTGGGGGCCCAACCTACGAGCAGTACTTC. This translates into CASKVGGGPTYEQYF.

The chain employs TRBV25-1 and TRBJ1-1; no reliable D call. Per the germline V gene, CDR1 is MGHDK and CDR2 is SYGVNS. Trimming cost V 6 bases and J 4 bases, with 9 bases left between them. The CDR3 totals 12 residues. The CDR3 region has the DNA TGTGCCAGCAGCCCCCTCGGCACTGAAGCTTTCTTT. Encoded protein: CASSPLGTEAFF.

As concerns this clonotype: A read error may be the cause here, since a much bigger clone is one base away. The V gene is TRBV7-9, the J gene TRBJ1-1; maybe TRBD1 (5 bases). The CDR3 sequence is 13 residues long. Looked up from germline, CDR1 is SEHNR and CDR2 is FQNEAQ (reference sequence). Between the trimmed V and J ends, which lost 3 bases and 7 bases, there was a span of 12 bases. Here the CDR3 DNA reads TGTGCCAGCAGCTTCGAGGGGCCATTTGAAGCTTTCTTT. Translation gives CASSFEGPFEAFF.

This clonotype was seen a single time. V is TRBV7-9 and J is TRBJ1-1; possible D gene TRBD1, 5 bases. Germline assignment: CDR1 SEHNR and CDR2 FQNEAQ (reference sequence). The CDR3 runs 16 residues. Trimming cost V 3 bases and J 1 base, with 15 bases left between them. The CDR3 reads CASSLALAGRNTEAFF. In DNA form, the CDR3 reads TGTGCCAGCAGCTTGGCCCTAGCGGGGCGGAACACTGAAGCTTTCTTT.

CDR3 nucleotides: TGTGCCATCAGTGAGTCGGGACAGATAAGCTCTGGAAACACCATATATTTT. Protein sequence: CAISESGQISSGNTIYF. The chain recombines TRBV10-3 with TRBJ1-3, with 7 bases fitting TRBD1. The CDR3 covers 17 residues. V lost 0 bases and J lost 0; bases outside the gene matches: 5. CDR1 is ENHRY and CDR2 is SYGVKD in the germline V gene.